This T cell receptor beta chain was sequenced for a study of neurological immune-mediated disorders. There are many counts of this clonotype. CDR1 is SQVTM, CDR2 ANQGSEA, per germline. The CDR3 sequence is 12 residues long. MiXCR, run by TCRdb on the 5' RACE reads, gives a single entry per CDR3 protein. The data contain around 40,000 distinct CDR3 sequences, less than 9% of them seen just once; the ten biggest clones take up under 6.5%. The chain is built from TRBV29-1 and TRBJ2-3; 7 bases map to TRBD2. Source material: CD4+ T cells from blood. The TCR sequence derives from a man aged 50-60 years in good health. Here the CDR3 reads CTGGRGTDTQYF. The CDR3 nucleotides are TGCACGGGGGGAAGGGGAACAGATACGCAGTATTTT.